One and the same sample provided the 18 T cell receptor beta chains below, sequenced in a study of blood T cell repertoires in COVID-19. Assay: immunoSEQ multiplex PCR; the TCRdb copy retains only in-frame clones and omits some. There are some 220,000 clones in the sample; 80% to 90% occur only once, and 3% to 3.5% lies in the top ten. Sequenced input: PBMCs or T cells enriched from blood (not recorded which). The receptors were gathered from a woman under 30 in a cohort exposed to, infected with or recovered from COVID-19 (not recorded which).

The chain employs TRBV6-5 and TRBJ1-6; D is unresolved. The germline gives CDR1 MNHEY, CDR2 SVGAGI. Trimming removed 4 bases from V and 1 base from J, with 8 bases in between. CDR3 length: 15 amino acids. The CDR3 spells CASSSGMSYNSPLHF. DNA for the CDR3: TGTGCCAGCAGTTCGGGGATGTCCTATAATTCACCCCTCCACTTT.

The CDR3 region is CASSFFGGTYEQYF. The CDR3 coding sequence is TGTGCCAGCAGCTTTTTCGGGGGTACCTACGAGCAGTACTTC. The chain links TRBV7-2 to TRBJ2-7; TRBD2 might be the D (6 bases). CDR1 and CDR2 from the germline V gene are SGHTA and FQGNSA. This CDR3 region has 14 residues. The V gene lost 3 bases and the J gene lost 2 bases, with 11 bases spanning the gap.

The chain employs TRBV5-1 and TRBJ2-1; 9 bases line up with TRBD2. The trim removed 4 bases at V and 6 bases at J, leaving 8 bases unmatched. CDR3 length: 15 residues. CDR1 is SGHRS and CDR2 is YFSETQ in the germline V gene. The CDR3 nucleotides read TGCGCCAGCAGCGCTGGACTAGCGCAAACCAATGAGCAGTTCTTC. Translated, it gives CASSAGLAQTNEQFF. The complete variable domain, with remaining parts taken from reference TRBV5-1 and TRBJ2-1, reads KAGVTQTPRYLIKTRGQQVTLSCSPISGHRSVSWYQQTPGQGLQFLFEYFSETQRNKGNFPGRFSGRQFSNSRSEMNVSTLELGDSALYLCASSAGLAQTNEQFFGPGTRLTVL.

The V and J genes are TRBV29-1 and TRBJ2-1; TRBD2 matches at 10 bases. The CDR3 totals 13 residues. CDR1 is SQVTM and CDR2 is ANQGSEA in the germline V gene. This chain's CDR3 is CTVAGGRSNEQFF. Written as DNA, the CDR3 is TGCACGGTAGCGGGAGGTCGGAGCAATGAGCAGTTCTTC.

Note on this clone: The limits of the CDR3 on the DNA are not certain, so only TCRdb's listed CDR3 is given. The gene calls are TRBV5-6 and TRBJ2-1; the table's D call of TRBD2 was not tested on the DNA. The germline CDR1 and CDR2 sequences are SGHDT and YYEEEE. The CDR3 numbers 13 amino acids, ends counted. CDR3 sequence reads: CASSILGTYEQFF.

The chain is built from TRBV9 and TRBJ1-4; a weak D match, TRBD1 (5 bases). From germline, CDR1 is SGDLS and CDR2 YYNGEE. CDR3 size: 14 residues. V was shortened by 0 bases and J by 10 bases, with 13 bases between the two germline ends. CDR3 bases: TGTGCCAGCAGCGTAGGGATTACCCAGGGAAAACTGTTTTTT. Encoded protein: CASSVGITQGKLFF.

This sequence joins TRBV18 and TRBJ1-1; no clear D. V was clipped by 6 bases and J by 4 bases, with 15 bases between them. This CDR3 has 14 residues. The germline gives CDR1 KGHSH, CDR2 LQKENI. As DNA, the CDR3 is TGTGCCAGCTCTCGCACAATGAGGGTCACTGAAGCTTTCTTT. This gives the protein CASSRTMRVTEAFF.

The count of this clone is one. V usage is TRBV2 and J usage is TRBJ1-3, with TRBD1 matching 8 bases. The CDR3 length is 14 residues. CDR1 and CDR2 from the germline V gene are SNHLY and FYNNEI. Trimming at V came to 5 bases and at J to 2 bases, leaving 2 bases not matched to a gene. CDR3 amino acids: CASSTTGAGNTIYF. CDR3 sequence (DNA): TGTGCCAGCAGTACGACAGGGGCTGGAAACACCATATATTTT.

V usage is TRBV5-1 and J usage is TRBJ1-6; TRBD1 matches 10 bases. The J segment lost 8 bases and the V segment lost 4 bases, leaving 12 bases of the junction unmatched. CDR3 length: 17 amino acids. From germline, CDR1 is SGHRS and CDR2 YFSETQ. The CDR3 nucleotides are TGCGCCAGCAGCATACCGGGACAGGGGAAGGTGCATTCACCCCTCCACTTT. This codes for CASSIPGQGKVHSPLHF.

The chain carries TRBV6-5 and TRBJ2-7, with 8 positions matching TRBD1. Germline lookup yields CDR1 MNHEY and CDR2 SVGAGI. This CDR3 contains 14 residues. The trim removed 6 bases at V and 2 bases at J, leaving 6 bases unmatched. CDR3 protein: CASRVQGATYEQYF. The CDR3 nucleotides are TGTGCCAGCAGGGTGCAGGGGGCAACCTACGAGCAGTACTTC.

V gene TRBV24-1 combines with J gene TRBJ1-2; possibly TRBD1 for D (5 bases). Germline V gene lookup returns CDR1 KGHDR and CDR2 SFDVKD. Trimming took 4 bases from V and 1 from J, leaving 9 bases between them. The CDR3 covers 14 residues. The CDR3: CATSDAGRNYGYTF. CDR3 sequence (DNA): TGTGCCACCAGTGACGCGGGACGTAACTATGGCTACACCTTC.

The chain has TRBV4-2 and TRBJ2-3; TRBD2 aligns across 14 bases. Per germline, CDR1 LGHNA and CDR2 YNFKEQ. Trimming at V came to 5 bases and at J to 3 bases, leaving 16 bases not matched to a gene. The CDR3 extends over 20 amino acids. CDR3 loop: CASSSQTSGGAMLFTDTQYF. For the CDR3, the DNA is TGTGCCAGCAGCTCTCAGACTAGCGGGGGGGCCATGTTATTTACAGATACGCAGTATTTT.

The V call is TRBV6-1, the J call TRBJ2-7, with 9 positions matching TRBD2. This CDR3 is built from 16 residues. Trimming removed 0 bases from V and 4 bases from J; junction bases left unmatched: 7. The germline gives CDR1 MNHNS, CDR2 SASEGT. The chain's CDR3 is CASSEALGLALYEQYF. DNA for the CDR3: TGTGCCAGCAGTGAAGCCCTCGGACTAGCGCTATACGAGCAGTACTTC.

The V and J genes are TRBV6-6 and TRBJ2-2; possibly TRBD2 for D (6 bases). Germline V gene lookup returns CDR1 MNHNY and CDR2 SVGAGI (reference sequence). CDR3 length: 14 amino acids. The V gene lost 5 bases and the J gene lost 6 bases, with 13 bases spanning the gap. The CDR3 loop reads CASSRDSGPGELFF. In DNA form, the CDR3 reads TGTGCCAGCAGTCGGGACTCAGGTCCCGGGGAGCTGTTTTTT.

This chain joins TRBV7-3 and TRBJ2-2, with unresolved D. Between the trimmed V and J ends, which lost 5 bases and 5 bases, there was a span of 9 bases. CDR1 is SGHTA and CDR2 is FQGTGA in the germline V gene. This CDR3 has 13 amino acids. In DNA, the CDR3 is TGTGCCAGCAGCACCCTAGTTACCGGGGAGCTGTTTTTT. Its protein product is CASSTLVTGELFF.

This chain connects TRBV7-9 to TRBJ1-2, with 9 bases aligning to TRBD1. The CDR3 has 16 amino acids. The junction had 9 bases not matched to a gene; V was cut back by 3 bases and J by 4 bases. The germline V gene encodes CDR1 SEHNR and CDR2 FQNEAQ (reference sequence). This chain's CDR3 is CASSFKDRGRVYGYTF. CDR3 DNA: TGTGCCAGCAGCTTCAAGGACAGGGGACGAGTCTATGGCTACACCTTC. The variable domain in full, with the rest retrieved from reference TRBV7-9 and TRBJ1-2, is DTGVSQNPRHKITKRGQNVTFRCDPISEHNRLYWYRQTLGQGPEFLTYFQNEAQLEKSRLLSDRFSAERPKGSFSTLEIQRTEQGDSAMYLCASSFKDRGRVYGYTFGSGTRLTVV.

This clone was detected once. The gene calls are TRBV7-8 and TRBJ1-5, with 8 bases matching TRBD1. The CDR3 loop spans 19 amino acids. Trimming at V came to 5 bases and at J to 5 bases, leaving 20 bases not matched to a gene. Germline values: CDR1 SGHVS, CDR2 FQNEAQ. The CDR3 here is CASSPRNPYRGVDDQPQHF. For the CDR3, the DNA is TGTGCCAGCAGCCCTAGGAACCCATACAGGGGGGTGGATGATCAGCCCCAGCATTTT.

This clone turned up a few times. V and J are TRBV27 and TRBJ2-5, with 7 nucleotides matching TRBD2. The CDR3 consists of 14 residues. Germline CDR1 reads MNHEY; CDR2 reads SMNVEV (reference sequence). The trim removed 3 bases at V and 10 bases at J, leaving 11 bases unmatched. The CDR3 nucleotides are TGTGCCAGCAGTTTTCTTAATGCGTGGGGGGGCCAGTACTTC. It encodes CASSFLNAWGGQYF.